The 9 T cell receptor beta chains below were found in one sample sequenced in a study of cytomegalovirus exposure and HLA in healthy donors. PCR primers comprised 60 Vbeta and 13 Jbeta primers. Produced via immunoSEQ multiplex PCR; TCRdb's table is partial and in-frame only. The repertoire holds around 100,000 clones, with roughly three quarters as singletons. The source material was PBMCs. Receptor source: a man aged 40-49 years in good health and CMV-seronegative.

The V gene is TRBV5-1, the J gene TRBJ1-1; possible D gene TRBD1, 5 bases. The germline V gene has CDR1 SGHRS and CDR2 YFSETQ. Deletions cut 4 bases from V and 6 bases from J, with 19 bases between. The CDR3 length is 15 residues. CDR3 loop: CASSVQGYRYAEAFF. CDR3 sequence (DNA): TGCGCCAGCAGCGTGCAGGGATATCGGTACGCTGAAGCTTTCTTT.

A single count supports this clone. The J gene is TRBJ2-2, the V gene TRBV7-3; 9 bases line up with TRBD2. The germline V gene has CDR1 SGHTA and CDR2 FQGTGA. Unmatched junction bases numbered 4, after V lost 1 base and J lost 1 base. The CDR3 length is 17 residues. The DNA of the CDR3 is TGTGCCAGCAGCTTAATGGGACTAGCCTTGAACACCGGGGAGCTGTTTTTT. This gives the protein CASSLMGLALNTGELFF. The whole variable domain, filled in from reference TRBV7-3 and TRBJ2-2, reads GAGVSQTPSNKVTEKGKYVELRCDPISGHTALYWYRQSLGQGPEFLIYFQGTGAADDSGLPNDRFFAVRPEGSVSTLKIQRTERGDSAVYLCASSLMGLALNTGELFFGEGSRLTVL.

This sequence joins TRBV12-5 and TRBJ1-5, with 8 bases that match TRBD1. Germline assignment: CDR1 LGHNT and CDR2 FRNRAP. The CDR3 runs to 14 residues. J was trimmed by 4 bases and V by 6 bases; bases with no gene match: 5. This chain's CDR3 is CASGAGGWNQPQHF. DNA of the CDR3: TGTGCTAGTGGCGCAGGGGGCTGGAATCAGCCCCAGCATTTT. Complete variable domain (other parts from reference TRBV12-5 and TRBJ1-5): DARVTQTPRHKVTEMGQEVTMRCQPILGHNTVFWYRQTMMQGLELLAYFRNRAPLDDSGMPKDRFSAEMPDATLATLKIQPSEPRDSAVYFCASGAGGWNQPQHFGDGTRLSIL.

This chain links TRBV6-1 with TRBJ1-1; D gene ambiguous. The germline V and J ends were trimmed by 8 bases and 3 bases, with 16 bases remaining between them. Germline-derived CDR1 and CDR2 are MNHNS and SASEGT. There are 14 residues in the CDR3. This CDR3 reads CASHTFRVDTEAFF. The CDR3 DNA is TGTGCCAGCCATACGTTTCGGGTGGACACTGAAGCTTTCTTT.

V is TRBV27 and J is TRBJ1-2, with TRBD1 identical over 10 bases. This CDR3 comprises 13 residues. Germline CDR1 is MNHEY and CDR2 is SMNVEV (reference sequence). J was trimmed by 7 bases and V by 5 bases; bases with no gene match: 4. Here the CDR3 DNA reads TGTGCCAGCAGTCCCTGGGACAGGGGTGGCTACACCTTC. Translating it yields CASSPWDRGGYTF.

This chain joins TRBV29-1 and TRBJ1-2; TRBD1 is a possible D gene (6 bases). V was trimmed by 4 bases and J by 5 bases, leaving 11 bases between them. The CDR3 length is 12 residues. The germline CDR1 and CDR2 sequences are SQVTM and ANQGSEA. In DNA form, the CDR3 reads TGCAGCGTTGTTAGGGGGTCGTATGGCTACACCTTC. Amino acid sequence: CSVVRGSYGYTF.

The V gene is TRBV19, the J gene TRBJ2-5; no definite D call. The CDR3 is 12 amino acids. CDR1 is LNHDA, CDR2 SQIVND, per germline (reference sequence). V was pared by 6 bases and J by 2 bases, with 7 bases between. CDR3 in amino acids: CASSLPQETQYF. CDR3 in DNA: TGTGCCAGTAGCCTACCTCAAGAGACCCAGTACTTC.

This clone was observed a few times. The gene calls are TRBV6-5 and TRBJ1-1; D is ambiguous. The CDR3 is made up of 14 amino acids. Germline CDR1 MNHEY, CDR2 SVGAGI. V lost 0 bases and J lost 1, with 6 bases in between. This chain's CDR3 is CASSYSAENTEAFF. CDR3 coding DNA: TGTGCCAGCAGTTACTCGGCAGAGAACACTGAAGCTTTCTTT.

This CDR3 reads CASSYNEGAEQYV. In nucleotides, the CDR3 is TGTGCCAGCAGTTATAATGAGGGGGCCGAGCAGTACGTC. This chain connects TRBV6-5 to TRBJ2-7; 7 positions match TRBD1. Germline values: CDR1 MNHEY, CDR2 SVGAGI. The CDR3 spans 13 residues. Trimming at V came to 3 bases and at J to 6 bases, leaving 5 bases not matched to a gene.